These T cell receptor beta chains were read from a single sample in a study of Ad26.COV2.S vaccination and SARS-CoV-2 variants. Measured with immunoSEQ multiplex PCR; TCRdb has only the in-frame clones, and not every one. The table has roughly 500,000 clones, roughly 85% seen once. Sequencing used peripheral blood, obtained in a trial of Ad26.COV2.S vaccine versus placebo. All receptors come from a person between 18 and 65 years old who received the Ad26.COV2.S COVID-19 vaccine or a placebo. Each CDR3 is given with its conserved first and last residue. Each record gives: CDR3 DNA, CDR3 protein, J gene, V gene, clone size, D gene. The D gene is left open where the match is weak. Where a row states a size, it is once, few, many or the class of an expanded clone; other rows omit it.

TGTGCCAGCAGCGCCCGACAGGGCTCTAACTATGGCTACACCTTC CASSARQGSNYGYTF TRBJ1-2 TRBV9 . TRBD1
TGTGCCAGCAGCTTAGCTAACGACCCGAACACTGAAGCTTTCTTT CASSLANDPNTEAFF TRBJ1-1 TRBV7-8 . .
TGTGCCAGCAGTTTTGGCAGTCCAAGGGAGAACACTGAAGCTTTCTTT CASSFGSPRENTEAFF TRBJ1-1 TRBV27 few .
TGTGCCAGCAGCGTTGGACGAACGAACACCGGGGAGCTGTTTTTT CASSVGRTNTGELFF TRBJ2-2 TRBV9 . .
TGTGCCAGCTCACGCCCCCGTGGGACTAGCGGGAGGGCCTTGGACGAGCAGTACTTC CASSRPRGTSGRALDEQYF TRBJ2-7 TRBV18 . TRBD2
TGTGCCAGCAGCCTAAAGGTTGGCACTGAAGCTTTCTTT CASSLKVGTEAFF TRBJ1-1 TRBV11-2 . .
TGTGCCAGCAGTAGTGGGACGGGGCCTCTAATAGTGGAGCAGTACTTC CASSSGTGPLIVEQYF TRBJ2-7 TRBV28 . .
TGTGCCAGCAGTTTACCCTCCCCCGGCGATACGCAGTATTTT CASSLPSPGDTQYF TRBJ2-3 TRBV28 . .
TGTGCCAGTAGTATAGTGGCAGGGAAAGGTACTGAAGCTTTCTTT CASSIVAGKGTEAFF TRBJ1-1 TRBV19 once .
TGCGCCAGCAGCCAAGAAGAGGTCGGGACAGGGGATGGCTACACCTTC CASSQEEVGTGDGYTF TRBJ1-2 TRBV4-1 . TRBD1
TGTGCCAGTAGTATAGAACGACTAGCGGGCTTCACAGATACGCAGTATTTT CASSIERLAGFTDTQYF TRBJ2-3 TRBV19 . TRBD2
TGCGCCAGCAGCCACGTACAGGGTGGGGGCGAGCAGTACTTC CASSHVQGGGEQYF TRBJ2-7 TRBV4-1 many .
TGTGCCAGCAGCGCCAGTCGGCGGGAGGGCCAGAGGGGCTACGAGCAGTACTTC CASSASRREGQRGYEQYF TRBJ2-7 TRBV14 . TRBD2
TGTGCCAGCAGTTTTGTAGCGGGTCTGGGATCTGGCGAGCAGTACTTC CASSFVAGLGSGEQYF TRBJ2-7 TRBV28 . TRBD2
TGTGCCAGCAGCGCCCGGGAATCTTACAATGAGCAGTTCTTC CASSARESYNEQFF TRBJ2-1 TRBV6-5 . .
TGTGCCAGCAGTGTGGTGACAGGGGGCCTAGAAGGCGGTTTCTTT CASSVVTGGLEGGFF TRBJ1-1 TRBV28 . TRBD1
TGTGCCAGCAGCCAAGGGCTTTGGGGTTTAAACTATGGCTACACCTTC CASSQGLWGLNYGYTF TRBJ1-2 TRBV4-2 few .
TGTGCCAGCGACCGACTAGCGGGAGGCACAGATACGCAGTATTTT CASDRLAGGTDTQYF TRBJ2-3 TRBV2 . TRBD2